Listed below are T cell receptor beta chains from one sample, sequenced in a study of cytomegalovirus exposure and HLA in healthy donors. Sequencing used immunoSEQ multiplex PCR; TCRdb keeps in-frame clones, though not all of them. There are approximately 190,000 clones in the sample; more than 65% occur only once, and 13% lies in the top ten. Sequencing input: PBMCs. The receptors were gathered from a woman aged 25 to 45 in good health and CMV-seropositive. The CDR3 runs from the conserved cysteine through the conserved F or W. A D gene is named only where the DNA matches it firmly. Some rows mark clone size as missing; the rest say once, few, many or name a class of expanded clone.

TRBV6-5	TRBJ1-4	NA	NA	CASSYAGSEKLFF	TGTGCCAGCAGTTACGCGGGGAGTGAAAAACTGTTTTTT
TRBV7-9	TRBJ1-1	NA	NA	CASSLSLRNSEAFF	TGTGCCAGCAGCTTAAGCCTGAGGAACTCTGAAGCTTTCTTT
TRBV18	TRBJ2-5	TRBD2	NA	CASSPTSGTGETQYF	TGTGCCAGCTCCCCGACTAGCGGGACTGGGGAGACCCAGTACTTC
TRBV11-1	TRBJ1-1	NA	NA	CASSPYIEAFF	TGTGCCAGCAGCCCGTATATTGAAGCTTTCTTT
TRBV18	TRBJ1-5	NA	NA	CASSPNRDQPQHF	TGTGCCAGCTCACCAAATAGAGATCAGCCCCAGCATTTT
TRBV25-1	TRBJ2-7	TRBD1	NA	CASKGTAPHYEQYF	TGTGCCAGCAAGGGGACAGCCCCTCATTACGAGCAGTACTTC
TRBV5-1	TRBJ1-4	NA	NA	CASSLEYRNEKLFF	TGCGCCAGCAGCTTGGAGTACAGAAATGAAAAACTGTTTTTT
TRBV28	TRBJ2-7	TRBD1	NA	CASSLTGGAFKQYF	TGTGCCAGCAGTTTAACAGGGGGCGCTTTTAAGCAGTACTTC
TRBV5-1	TRBJ1-3	NA	NA	CASSLEGGPGNTIYF	TGCGCCAGCAGCTTGGAAGGAGGGCCTGGAAACACCATATATTTT
TRBV29-1	TRBJ2-1	NA	NA	CSVARVAYNEQFF	TGCAGCGTTGCCCGGGTAGCCTACAATGAGCAGTTCTTC
TRBV19	TRBJ2-1	TRBD2	NA	CASRLAGVTYNEQFF	TGTGCCAGTAGGCTAGCGGGGGTAACCTACAATGAGCAGTTCTTC
TRBV11-3	TRBJ2-3	TRBD1	NA	CASSLGTALSTDTQYF	TGTGCCAGCAGCCTAGGGACAGCCTTGAGCACAGATACGCAGTATTTT
TRBV10-3	TRBJ1-2	NA	few	CAISENPLYGYTF	TGTGCCATCAGTGAGAATCCCCTATATGGCTACACCTTC
TRBV6-1	TRBJ2-2	TRBD2	NA	CASSAPAGGPPGELFF	TGTGCCAGCAGTGCCCCAGCGGGAGGGCCCCCCGGGGAGCTGTTTTTT
TRBV7-6	TRBJ1-2	NA	NA	CASSPVEVRGYTF	TGTGCCAGCAGCCCGGTCGAAGTACGTGGCTACACCTTC
TRBV4-2	TRBJ2-1	TRBD2	NA	CASSQGSGNNEQFF	TGTGCCAGCAGCCAAGGTAGCGGGAACAATGAGCAGTTCTTC
TRBV7-2	TRBJ2-5	NA	NA	CASSRAGMAQETQYF	TGTGCCAGCAGCCGAGCGGGCATGGCCCAAGAGACCCAGTACTTC
TRBV19	TRBJ1-4	NA	few	CASSRSRGEKLFF	TGTGCCAGTAGTAGGTCCAGAGGTGAAAAACTGTTTTTT
TRBV9	TRBJ2-2	NA	NA	CASSGYSGGTGELFF	TGTGCCAGCAGCGGCTATAGCGGCGGGACCGGGGAGCTGTTTTTT
TRBV7-9	TRBJ2-1	TRBD2	few	CASISAGGTSTYNEQFF	TGTGCCAGCATCTCAGCGGGAGGCACTTCTACCTACAATGAGCAGTTCTTC
TRBV6-6	TRBJ1-1	NA	NA	CASSRDRGTEAFF	TGTGCCAGCAGTCGGGATCGAGGCACTGAAGCTTTCTTT
TRBV6-6	TRBJ1-1	TRBD1	NA	CASSLKGGASFF	TGTGCCAGCAGTTTAAAAGGGGGCGCATCTTTCTTT
TRBV19	TRBJ2-7	TRBD2	NA	CASSKRLARSYEQYF	TGTGCCAGTAGTAAGAGACTAGCGCGGTCCTACGAGCAGTACTTC
TRBV19	TRBJ2-1	NA	NA	CASSIAPQEHYNEQFF	TGTGCCAGTAGTATAGCCCCCCAGGAACACTACAATGAGCAGTTCTTC
TRBV19	TRBJ2-6	TRBD1	NA	CASSVTGGSGANVLTF	TGTGCCAGTAGTGTAACAGGGGGCTCTGGGGCCAACGTCCTGACTTTC
TRBV19	TRBJ2-1	NA	NA	CASSFAAQGNEQFF	TGTGCCAGTTCCTTCGCAGCACAGGGAAATGAGCAGTTCTTC
TRBV4-1	TRBJ2-4	TRBD1	NA	CASSQATGGLIQYF	TGCGCCAGCAGCCAAGCAACAGGGGGTTTGATTCAGTACTTC
TRBV5-1	TRBJ2-1	TRBD2	NA	CASSPRLAGPNEQFF	TGCGCCAGCAGCCCCAGACTAGCAGGACCCAATGAGCAGTTCTTC
TRBV5-1	TRBJ2-7	TRBD2	NA	CASSLRALSGSYEQYF	TGCGCCAGCAGCTTGCGGGCGCTTAGCGGGAGCTACGAGCAGTACTTC
TRBV28	TRBJ1-2	NA	once	CASTFAAANYGYTF	TGTGCCAGCACCTTCGCGGCCGCTAACTATGGCTACACCTTC
TRBV27	TRBJ2-1	NA	NA	CANSPRTPPEQFF	TGTGCCAACAGTCCTCGGACTCCACCCGAGCAGTTCTTC
TRBV7-9	TRBJ1-1	NA	NA	CASSSGVETEAFF	TGTGCCAGCAGTTCAGGGGTGGAGACTGAAGCTTTCTTT
TRBV19	TRBJ2-1	TRBD1	NA	CASGTGYNEQFF	TGTGCCAGCGGGACAGGCTACAATGAGCAGTTCTTC
TRBV5-1	TRBJ1-2	TRBD1	NA	CASSYAGTEYGYTF	TGCGCCAGCAGCTATGCCGGGACAGAGTATGGCTACACCTTC
TRBV5-1	TRBJ1-1	TRBD1	NA	CASRQGTEAFF	TGCGCCAGCAGACAGGGGACTGAAGCTTTCTTT
TRBV27	TRBJ2-3	NA	NA	CASSFVGSRDTQYF	TGTGCCAGCAGTTTTGTAGGGAGTCGAGATACGCAGTATTTT
TRBV2	TRBJ1-4	NA	NA	CASKESGVTNEKLFF	TGTGCCAGCAAAGAGTCGGGTGTAACTAATGAAAAACTGTTTTTT
TRBV13	TRBJ2-5	NA	NA	CASSLGLGETQYF	TGTGCCAGCAGCTTGGGGCTAGGAGAGACCCAGTACTTC
TRBV30	TRBJ1-2	TRBD1	NA	CAWSVYAGGGYTF	TGTGCCTGGAGTGTATATGCAGGGGGCGGCTACACCTTC
TRBV5-1	TRBJ2-2	NA	NA	CASTGYTGELFF	TGCGCCAGCACAGGCTACACCGGGGAGCTGTTTTTT
TRBV27	TRBJ2-1	NA	NA	CASSLGVGEQFF	TGTGCCAGCAGTCTCGGGGTTGGTGAGCAGTTCTTC
TRBV6-6	TRBJ1-2	NA	NA	CASSPGTNYGYTF	TGTGCCAGCAGTCCAGGGACTAACTATGGCTACACCTTC
TRBV30	TRBJ2-1	TRBD1	NA	CAWEGDREINEQFF	TGTGCCTGGGAGGGGGACAGGGAGATCAATGAGCAGTTCTTC
TRBV2	TRBJ2-7	NA	NA	CATGLGIYEQYF	TGTGCCACGGGACTCGGTATCTACGAGCAGTACTTC
TRBV23-1	TRBJ2-7	TRBD1	NA	CASIPGGEQYF	TGCGCCAGCATTCCAGGGGGCGAGCAGTACTTC
TRBV6-4	TRBJ2-3	TRBD1	NA	CASSWTGEFTDTQYF	TGTGCCAGCAGCTGGACAGGGGAATTCACAGATACGCAGTATTTT
TRBV7-7	TRBJ2-2	NA	NA	CASSLGTSNTGELFF	TGTGCTAGCAGCTTAGGGACATCGAACACCGGGGAGCTGTTTTTT
TRBV6-1	TRBJ2-1	TRBD1	NA	CAIIQGFSYNEQFF	TGTGCCATAATACAGGGGTTTTCCTACAATGAGCAGTTCTTC
TRBV7-2	TRBJ2-7	NA	NA	CASSLPGIEQYF	TGTGCCAGCAGCCTGCCAGGGATCGAGCAGTACTTC